The following is a TCR beta chain sequence with its context. Its antigen remains unidentified. No base-level quality is on record; no much larger clone is a single base apart. Library preparation employed PCR. The sequencer listed for this sample is Illumina HiSeq 2500. TCR libraries were prepared with molecular barcoding, using unique molecular identifiers to normalize TCRbeta repertoire quantification. The public sequencing data were trimmed at Q25 with fastp and processed into clonotypes with MiXCR by TCRdb, which kept only in-frame beta chains. Entries that share a CDR3 protein sequence are merged under the most common genes and DNA. Recorded for this sample are 350,000 to 450,000 distinct CDR3 sequences; about a fifth of them occurred a single time. 3% to 4.5% of the sample is in the top ten clones. This record comes from a study of T-cell reconstitution after alpha-beta-depleted transplantation in children (dated by TCRdb to the mid-2010s). Regarding the research as a whole: Using TCR repertoire profiling, the study followed T-cell immune reconstitution in a quantitative way in children after TCRalphabeta/CD19-depleted allogeneic hematopoietic cell transplantation.

The source is a human donor who donated a stem cell graft to a child with acute myeloid leukemia. Material: PBMCs from the stem cell graft donor, obtained from the stem cell graft.

The CDR3 has the sequence CASSLEVGNPSRGEQYF. The sequenced DNA: TGTGCCAGCAGCTTAGAGGTGGGGAACCCTAGCCGCGGGGAGCAGTACTTC. The chain is assembled from TRBV7-9 and TRBJ2-7; tentative D gene TRBD2, with 5 bases matching. The CDR3 spans 17 residues, from the cysteine through the phenylalanine. Left in the record is the CDR3 DNA by itself, 51 bases read in frame from the first base. V and J lose 1 base and 7 bases, and a span of 23 bases separates them. Per the germline V gene (reference sequence), SEHNR is the CDR1 and FQNEAQ is the CDR2.